The entry below gives a single T cell receptor (beta chain) sequence along with its context. The antigen remains unidentified. The source of the sample is a study of cytomegalovirus exposure and HLA in healthy donors. Findings of the study overall: Excluded were some V segments that proved indistinguishable, including TRBV6-2 and TRBV6-3. 16,951 TCR beta sequences were associated with HLA alleles at 0.05 false discovery rate in a later analysis.

The PCR employed 60 Vbeta primers together with 13 Jbeta primers. Repertoires were generated with immunoSEQ multiplex PCR, while TCRdb's copy carries only in-frame clones and drops some. In all, the sample yields around 100,000 clones. The germline CDR1 and CDR2 sequences are MNHEY and SMNVEV (reference sequence). Trimming pared 7 bases from V and 5 bases from J, leaving 24 bases between. This CDR3 region has 16 residues. Sequencing was performed on PBMCs. The chain joins TRBV27 to TRBJ2-7; D is possibly TRBD1 (5 bases). The clonotype comes from a man between 40 and 49 years old in good health and CMV-seronegative. The CDR3 bases are TGTGCCAGCACCCTCAAAGCCAGGGCGAGCATTCACGAGCAGTACTTC. Its protein is CASTLKARASIHEQYF.